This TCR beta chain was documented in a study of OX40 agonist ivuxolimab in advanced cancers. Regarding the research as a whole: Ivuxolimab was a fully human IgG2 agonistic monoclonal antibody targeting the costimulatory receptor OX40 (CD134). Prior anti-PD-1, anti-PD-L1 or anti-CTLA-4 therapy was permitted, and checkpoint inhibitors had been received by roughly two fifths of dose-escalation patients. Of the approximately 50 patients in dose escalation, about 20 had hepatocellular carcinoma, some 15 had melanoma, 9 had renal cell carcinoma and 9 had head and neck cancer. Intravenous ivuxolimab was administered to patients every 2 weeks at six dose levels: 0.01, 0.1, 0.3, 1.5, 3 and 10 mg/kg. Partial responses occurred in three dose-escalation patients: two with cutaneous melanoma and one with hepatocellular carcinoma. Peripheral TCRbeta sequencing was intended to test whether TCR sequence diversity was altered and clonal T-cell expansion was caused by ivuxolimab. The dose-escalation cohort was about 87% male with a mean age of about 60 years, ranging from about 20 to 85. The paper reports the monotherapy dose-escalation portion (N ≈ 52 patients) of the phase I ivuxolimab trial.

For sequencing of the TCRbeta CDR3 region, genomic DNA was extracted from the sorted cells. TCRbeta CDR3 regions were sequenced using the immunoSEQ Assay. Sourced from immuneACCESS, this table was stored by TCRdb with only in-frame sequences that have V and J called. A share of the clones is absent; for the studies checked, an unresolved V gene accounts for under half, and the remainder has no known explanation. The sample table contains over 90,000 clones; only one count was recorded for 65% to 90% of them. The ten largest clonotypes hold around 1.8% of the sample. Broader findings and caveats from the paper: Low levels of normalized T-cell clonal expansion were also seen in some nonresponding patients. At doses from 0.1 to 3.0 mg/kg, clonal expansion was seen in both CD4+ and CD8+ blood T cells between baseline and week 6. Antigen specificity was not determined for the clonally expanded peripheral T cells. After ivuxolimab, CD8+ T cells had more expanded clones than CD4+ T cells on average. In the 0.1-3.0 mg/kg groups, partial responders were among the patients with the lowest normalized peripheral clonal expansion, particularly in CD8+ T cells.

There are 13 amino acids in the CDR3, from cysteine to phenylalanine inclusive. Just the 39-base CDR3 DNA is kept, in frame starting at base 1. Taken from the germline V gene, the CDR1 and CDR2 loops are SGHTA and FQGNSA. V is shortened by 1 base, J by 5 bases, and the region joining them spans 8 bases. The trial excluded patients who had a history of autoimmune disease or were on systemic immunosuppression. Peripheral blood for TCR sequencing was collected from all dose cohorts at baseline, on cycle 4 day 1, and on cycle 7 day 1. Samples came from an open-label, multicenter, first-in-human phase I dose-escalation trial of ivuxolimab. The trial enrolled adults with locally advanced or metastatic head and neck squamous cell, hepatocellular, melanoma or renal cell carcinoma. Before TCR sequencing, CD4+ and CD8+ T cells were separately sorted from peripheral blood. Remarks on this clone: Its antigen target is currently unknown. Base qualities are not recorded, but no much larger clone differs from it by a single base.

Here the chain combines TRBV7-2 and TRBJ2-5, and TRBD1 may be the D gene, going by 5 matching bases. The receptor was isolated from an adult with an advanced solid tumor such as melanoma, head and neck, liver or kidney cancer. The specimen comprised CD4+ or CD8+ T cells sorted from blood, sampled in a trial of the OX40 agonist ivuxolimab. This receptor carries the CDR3 CASSLVPGETQYF. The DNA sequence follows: TGTGCCAGCAGCTTAGTCCCAGGGGAGACCCAGTACTTC.